This TCR beta chain comes out of a study of CD8+CD57+ T cells in acquired aplastic anemia (dated by TCRdb to the late 2010s). Background on the whole study: DNA extracted from sorted CD4+ and CD8+ cells had a mean of roughly 3.4 ug, with a range of about 0.19 to 30 ug. A CD8+CD57+ expansion meant a frequency higher than the mean frequency seen in healthy subjects. The research as a whole found: Between patients and healthy controls, no significant difference in CD8+ Simpson's diversity was found (P=0.060). Although 25 to 30 CD8+ CDR3 sequences were shared by patients and controls, these sequences appeared highly expressed in patients and within the immunodominant clones of patients.

Expansion of CD8+CD57+ cells had been shown by flow cytometry in the patients chosen for sequencing. Every patient had severe acquired aplastic anemia, diagnosed using the International Study of Aplastic Anemia and Agranulocytosis and Camitta criteria. No therapy had been received by the patients at the time of blood sampling. The study deep-sequenced TCR repertoires of sorted CD4+ and CD8+ blood T cells from severe aplastic anemia patients and healthy subjects. In the USA, patient enrollment took place under clinicaltrials.gov protocols 00001620, 01623167, 00001397, 00071045, 00081523 and 00961064. Ficoll-Paque density gradient centrifugation was used to isolate peripheral blood mononuclear cells. Before DNA extraction, CD4+ and CD8+ T cells were sorted with FACS or magnetic beads. Profiling of TCR beta VDJ combinations and CDR3 sequences used genomic DNA as the template. An Illumina HiSeq 2000 was used for TCR repertoire sequencing. Regarding the original processing steps: Repertoires were assessed using TRBV/TRBJ rearrangement plots, CDR3 size and DJ length profiles, and Simpson's diversity index. The most abundant DNA sequence in the deep sequencing data was defined as the immunodominant clone. CDR3 amino acid sequences were checked for sharing across subjects and were also compared against the VDJdb database and published repertoires. TCRdb reprocessing: public reads trimmed at Q25 with fastp, clones called with MiXCR, in-frame beta chains kept. Each entry is one CDR3 protein sequence, shown with its most common DNA and genes. The V and J calls were determined by TCRdb, not by the authors. The sample table shows some 170,000 distinct CDR3 sequences, and more than 60% are seen once. Together, the top ten hold under 45% of the sample.

Reading from cysteine to phenylalanine, the CDR3 counts 14 amino acids. Only CDR3 DNA remains: 42 bases, in frame from the first base. At the junction V is shortened by 3 bases and J by 6 bases, with 11 bases in between. Sequences SGHAT (CDR1) and FQNNGV (CDR2) are obtained from the germline V gene. Remarks on this clonotype: The antigen it recognizes is unknown. Nothing much larger sits one base from this clone, and base qualities are not available.

Rearrangement joined TRBV11-2 to TRBJ2-2; perhaps TRBD1 is the D gene, with 6 bases matching. The specimen sequenced was sorted CD4+, CD8+, or CD8+CD57+ T cells (not recorded which) from PBMCs. The receptor was derived from a human donor with aplastic anemia. The CDR3 in this case is CASSLSQGSGELFF. The sequenced DNA: TGTGCCAGCAGCTTGTCACAGGGATCCGGGGAGCTGTTTTTT.